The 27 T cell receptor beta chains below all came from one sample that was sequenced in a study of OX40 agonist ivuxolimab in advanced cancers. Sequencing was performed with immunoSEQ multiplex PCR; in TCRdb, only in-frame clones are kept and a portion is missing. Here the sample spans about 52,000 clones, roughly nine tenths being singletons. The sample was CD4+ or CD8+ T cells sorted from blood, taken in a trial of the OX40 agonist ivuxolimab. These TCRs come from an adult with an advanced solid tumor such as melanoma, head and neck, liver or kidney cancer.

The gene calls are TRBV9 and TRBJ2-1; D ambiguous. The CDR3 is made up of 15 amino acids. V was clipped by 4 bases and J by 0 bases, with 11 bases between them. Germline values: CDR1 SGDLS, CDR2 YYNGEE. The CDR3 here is CASSPQSYSYNEQFF. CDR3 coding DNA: TGTGCCAGCAGCCCCCAAAGCTACTCCTACAATGAGCAGTTCTTC.

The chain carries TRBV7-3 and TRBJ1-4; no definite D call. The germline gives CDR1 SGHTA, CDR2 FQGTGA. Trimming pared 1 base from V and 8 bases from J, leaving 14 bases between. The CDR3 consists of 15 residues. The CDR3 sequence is CASSLIGPYPEKLFF. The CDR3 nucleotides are TGTGCCAGCAGCTTAATAGGCCCTTACCCGGAAAAACTGTTTTTT.

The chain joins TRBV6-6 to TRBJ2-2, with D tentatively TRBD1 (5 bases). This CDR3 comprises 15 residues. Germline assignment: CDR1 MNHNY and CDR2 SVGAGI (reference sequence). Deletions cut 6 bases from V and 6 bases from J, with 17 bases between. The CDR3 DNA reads TGTGCCAGCAGCCGCTCATCTCAGGGCGCCGGGGAGCTGTTTTTT. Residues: CASSRSSQGAGELFF.

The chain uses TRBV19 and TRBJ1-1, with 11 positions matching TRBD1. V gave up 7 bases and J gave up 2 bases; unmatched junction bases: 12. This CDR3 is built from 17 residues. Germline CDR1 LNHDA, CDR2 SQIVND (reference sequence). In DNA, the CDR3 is TGTGCCAGTAAGGCGGGGACCAGGACAGGGGGCAACACTGAAGCTTTCTTT. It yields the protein CASKAGTRTGGNTEAFF.

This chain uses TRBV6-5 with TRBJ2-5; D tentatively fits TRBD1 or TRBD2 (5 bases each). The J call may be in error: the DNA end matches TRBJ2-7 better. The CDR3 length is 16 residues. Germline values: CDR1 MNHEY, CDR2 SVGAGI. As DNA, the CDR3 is TGTGCCAGCAGTTACGCCTCCGGGGCTGGGTCCTACGAGCAGTACTTC. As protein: CASSYASGAGSYEQYF.

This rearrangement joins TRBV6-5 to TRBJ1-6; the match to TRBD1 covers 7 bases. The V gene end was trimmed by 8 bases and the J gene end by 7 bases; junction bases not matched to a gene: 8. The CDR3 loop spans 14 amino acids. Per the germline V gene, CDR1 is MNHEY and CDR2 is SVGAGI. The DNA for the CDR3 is TGTGCCAGCTTTGGGACAGCGCTAAATTCACCCCTCCACTTT. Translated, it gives CASFGTALNSPLHF.

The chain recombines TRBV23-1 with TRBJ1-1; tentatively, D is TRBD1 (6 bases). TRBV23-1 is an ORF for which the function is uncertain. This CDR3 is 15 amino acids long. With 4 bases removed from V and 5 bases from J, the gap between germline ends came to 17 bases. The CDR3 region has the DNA TGCGCCAGCAGTCCATTTCAGGGGATTGGAACTGAAGCTTTCTTT. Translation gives CASSPFQGIGTEAFF.

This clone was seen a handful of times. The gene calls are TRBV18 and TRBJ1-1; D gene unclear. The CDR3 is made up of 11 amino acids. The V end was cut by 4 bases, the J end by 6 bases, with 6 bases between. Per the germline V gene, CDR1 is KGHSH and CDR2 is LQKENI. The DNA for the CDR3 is TGTGCCAGCTCACTCAACGCTGAAGCTTTCTTT. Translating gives CASSLNAEAFF.

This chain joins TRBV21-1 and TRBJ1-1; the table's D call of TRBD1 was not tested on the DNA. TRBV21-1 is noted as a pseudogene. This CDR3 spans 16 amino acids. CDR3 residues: CASSKIRGSGVAEAFF. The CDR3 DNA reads TGTGCCAGCAGCAAAATAAGGGGGTCTGGGGTCGCTGAAGCTTTCTTT.

The CDR3 bases are TGTGCCAGCAGTTTGGGCAGCCCATTCACTGAAGCTTTCTTT. Protein sequence: CASSLGSPFTEAFF. This chain links TRBV6-5 with TRBJ1-1, with unresolved D. Germline loops: CDR1 MNHEY, CDR2 SVGAGI. V dropped 4 bases and J dropped 4 bases, with 13 bases sitting between them. This CDR3 comprises 14 residues.

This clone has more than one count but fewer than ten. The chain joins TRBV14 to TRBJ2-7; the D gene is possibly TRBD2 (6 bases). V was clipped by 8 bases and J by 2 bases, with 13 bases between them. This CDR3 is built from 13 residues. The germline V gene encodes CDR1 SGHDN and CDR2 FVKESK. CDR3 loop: CASSGRSAYEQYF. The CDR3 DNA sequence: TGTGCCAGCTCAGGGAGGTCAGCCTACGAGCAGTACTTC.

As DNA, the CDR3 is TGCGCCAGCAGCGCAGCAGCAGATTATGGCTACACCTTC. It specifies CASSAAADYGYTF. The chain has TRBV5-1 and TRBJ1-2; unclear D gene. Germline V gene sequence: CDR1 SGHRS, CDR2 YFSETQ. V lost 4 bases, J lost 5 bases, and 12 bases lay in between. The length of the CDR3 is 13 residues.

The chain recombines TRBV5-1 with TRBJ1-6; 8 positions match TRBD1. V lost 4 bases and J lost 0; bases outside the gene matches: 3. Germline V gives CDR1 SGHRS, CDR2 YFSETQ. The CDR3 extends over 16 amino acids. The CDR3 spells CASSLGQVSYNSPLHF. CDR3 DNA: TGCGCCAGCAGCCTGGGACAGGTCTCCTATAATTCACCCCTCCACTTT.

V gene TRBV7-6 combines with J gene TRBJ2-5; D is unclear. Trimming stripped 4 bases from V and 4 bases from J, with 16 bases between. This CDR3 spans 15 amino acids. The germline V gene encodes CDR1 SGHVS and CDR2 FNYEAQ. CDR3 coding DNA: TGTGCCAGCAGCTCAACACAAGGTTCCGTAGAGACCCAGTACTTC. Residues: CASSSTQGSVETQYF.

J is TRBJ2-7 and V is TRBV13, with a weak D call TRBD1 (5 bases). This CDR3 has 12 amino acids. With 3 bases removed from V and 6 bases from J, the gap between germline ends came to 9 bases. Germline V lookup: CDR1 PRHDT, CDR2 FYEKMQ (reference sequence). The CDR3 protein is CASSFDRGEQYF. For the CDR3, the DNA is TGTGCCAGCAGCTTCGATAGGGGCGAGCAGTACTTC.

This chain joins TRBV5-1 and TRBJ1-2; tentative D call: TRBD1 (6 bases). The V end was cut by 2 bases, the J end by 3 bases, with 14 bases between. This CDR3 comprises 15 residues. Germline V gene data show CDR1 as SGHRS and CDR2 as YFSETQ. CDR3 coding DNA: TGCGCCAGCAGCTTAACGGCAGGGGAGTACTATGGCTACACCTTC. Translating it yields CASSLTAGEYYGYTF.

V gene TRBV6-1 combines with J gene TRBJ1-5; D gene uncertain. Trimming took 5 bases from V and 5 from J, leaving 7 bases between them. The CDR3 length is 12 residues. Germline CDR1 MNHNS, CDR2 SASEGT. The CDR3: CASSFEHQPQHF. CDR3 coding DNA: TGTGCCAGCAGTTTCGAACATCAGCCCCAGCATTTT.

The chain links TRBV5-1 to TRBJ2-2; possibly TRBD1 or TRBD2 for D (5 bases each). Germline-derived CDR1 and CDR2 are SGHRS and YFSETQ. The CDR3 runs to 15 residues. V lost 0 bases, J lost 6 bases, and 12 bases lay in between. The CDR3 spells CASSLVVGEPGELFF. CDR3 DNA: TGCGCCAGCAGCTTGGTGGTGGGGGAACCCGGGGAGCTGTTTTTT. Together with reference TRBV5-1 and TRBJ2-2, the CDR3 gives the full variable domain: KAGVTQTPRYLIKTRGQQVTLSCSPISGHRSVSWYQQTPGQGLQFLFEYFSETQRNKGNFPGRFSGRQFSNSRSEMNVSTLELGDSALYLCASSLVVGEPGELFFGEGSRLTVL.

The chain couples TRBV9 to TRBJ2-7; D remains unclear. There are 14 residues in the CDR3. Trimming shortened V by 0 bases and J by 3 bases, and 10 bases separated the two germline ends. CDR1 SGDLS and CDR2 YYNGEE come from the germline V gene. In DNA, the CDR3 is TGTGCCAGCAGCGTAGGGTTACAGAGCTACGAGCAGTACTTC. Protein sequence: CASSVGLQSYEQYF.

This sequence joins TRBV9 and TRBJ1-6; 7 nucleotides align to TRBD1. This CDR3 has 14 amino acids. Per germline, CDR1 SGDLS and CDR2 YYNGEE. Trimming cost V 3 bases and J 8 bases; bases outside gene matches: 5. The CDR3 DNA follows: TGTGCCAGCAGCGCTCAGGGGGGGGATTCACCCCTCCACTTT. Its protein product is CASSAQGGDSPLHF.

The CDR3 is CASGDRTSNTEAFF. CDR3 bases: TGTGCCAGCGGGGACAGGACCTCGAACACTGAAGCTTTCTTT. The rearrangement links TRBV19 to TRBJ1-1; TRBD1 matches 8 bases. The V segment lost 9 bases and the J segment 1 base; nucleotides outside the gene matches: 7. The CDR3 runs 14 residues. Germline loops: CDR1 LNHDA, CDR2 SQIVND (reference sequence).

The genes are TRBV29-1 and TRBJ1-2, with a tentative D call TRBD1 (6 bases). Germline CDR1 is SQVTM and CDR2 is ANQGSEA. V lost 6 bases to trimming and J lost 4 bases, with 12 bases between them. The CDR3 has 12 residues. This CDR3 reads CSVLDSSYGYTF. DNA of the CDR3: TGCAGCGTCCTGGACAGTTCCTATGGCTACACCTTC.

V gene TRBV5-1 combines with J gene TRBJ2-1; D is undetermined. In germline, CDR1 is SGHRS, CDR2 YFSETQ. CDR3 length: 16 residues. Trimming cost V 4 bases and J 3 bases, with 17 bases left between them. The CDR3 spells CASSPGDRPVYNEQFF. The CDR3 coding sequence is TGCGCCAGCAGCCCGGGTGACCGGCCCGTCTACAATGAGCAGTTCTTC.

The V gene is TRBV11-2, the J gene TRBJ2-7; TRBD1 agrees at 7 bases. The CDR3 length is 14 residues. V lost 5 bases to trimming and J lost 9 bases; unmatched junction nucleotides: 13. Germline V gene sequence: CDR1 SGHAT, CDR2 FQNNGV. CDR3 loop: CASSAGQASLGQYF. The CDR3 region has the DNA TGTGCCAGCAGCGCTGGACAGGCATCCCTAGGGCAGTACTTC.

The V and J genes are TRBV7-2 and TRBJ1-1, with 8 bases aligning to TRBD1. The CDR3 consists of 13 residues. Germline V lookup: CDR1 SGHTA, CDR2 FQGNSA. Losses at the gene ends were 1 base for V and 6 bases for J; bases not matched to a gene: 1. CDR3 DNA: TGTGCCAGCAGCTTAGAGACAGGGGCTGAAGCTTTCTTT. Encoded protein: CASSLETGAEAFF.

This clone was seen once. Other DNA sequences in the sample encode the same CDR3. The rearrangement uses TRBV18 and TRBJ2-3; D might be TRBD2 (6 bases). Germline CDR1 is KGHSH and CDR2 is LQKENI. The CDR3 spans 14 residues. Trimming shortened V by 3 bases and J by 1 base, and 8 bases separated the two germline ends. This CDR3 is CASSPAGRTDTQYF. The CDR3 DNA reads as TGTGCCAGCTCACCGGCGGGACGCACAGATACGCAGTATTTT. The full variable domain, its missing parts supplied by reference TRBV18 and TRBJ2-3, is NAGVMQNPRHLVRRRGQEARLRCSPMKGHSHVYWYRQLPEEGLKFMVYLQKENIIDESGMPKERFSAEFPKEGPSILRIQQVVRGDSAAYFCASSPAGRTDTQYFGPGTRLTVL.

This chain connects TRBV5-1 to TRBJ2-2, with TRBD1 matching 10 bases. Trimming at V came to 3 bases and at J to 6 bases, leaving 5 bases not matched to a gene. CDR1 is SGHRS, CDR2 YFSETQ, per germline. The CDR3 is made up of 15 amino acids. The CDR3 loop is CASSSDRGMAGELFF. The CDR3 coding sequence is TGCGCCAGCAGCTCGGACAGGGGGATGGCCGGGGAGCTGTTTTTT.